The 26 T cell receptor beta chains presented below share a single source sample, sequenced in a study of T-cell reconstitution after alpha-beta-depleted transplantation in children. Unique molecular identifiers were used in preparing the TCRbeta library. MiXCR, run by TCRdb on the PCR reads, gives a single entry per CDR3 protein. In the table there are roughly 100,000 distinct CDR3 sequences, around 7.8% of which are singletons. Material: PBMCs, obtained before TCRalphabeta/CD19-depleted stem cell transplant. These receptors all come from a boy aged 2 to 10 with acute lymphoblastic leukemia, due to receive a stem cell transplant.

In its sample, this clonotype was seen many times. V usage is TRBV20-1 and J usage is TRBJ1-1; tentative D call: TRBD1 (6 bases). CDR3 length: 13 amino acids. Germline CDR1 is DFQATT and CDR2 is SNEGSKA (reference sequence). V was pared by 5 bases and J by 5 bases, with 15 bases between. The CDR3 DNA reads TGCAGTGCTCCCTTGACAGGTCGGACTGAAGCTTTCTTT. It codes for CSAPLTGRTEAFF.

This clonotype was seen a handful of times. The chain carries TRBV6-5 and TRBJ1-2; perhaps TRBD1 as D (5 bases). The CDR3 spans 15 residues. In germline, CDR1 is MNHEY, CDR2 SVGAGI. V shed 7 bases and J shed 0 bases, with 15 bases lying between them. This CDR3 is CASTRGVKTNYGYTF. The CDR3 DNA sequence: TGTGCCAGCACCCGAGGGGTCAAAACTAACTATGGCTACACCTTC.

This clonotype was seen repeatedly, ten times or more. This chain connects TRBV6-4 to TRBJ2-2; D gene unclear. The CDR3 is 13 residues long. Trimming removed 5 bases from V and 1 base from J, with 5 bases in between. CDR1 and CDR2 from the germline V gene are MRHNA and SNTAGT. CDR3 coding DNA: TGTGCCAGCAGTCCAGGGAACACCGGGGAGCTGTTTTTT. It yields the protein CASSPGNTGELFF.

V gene TRBV20-1 combines with J gene TRBJ1-5; D gene ambiguous. V lost 2 bases, J lost 5 bases, and 13 bases lay in between. Germline CDR1 is DFQATT and CDR2 is SNEGSKA (reference sequence). The CDR3 has 14 amino acids. The CDR3 DNA reads as TGCAGTGCTAGAAACAGACTGCCTGATCAGCCCCAGCATTTT. Encoded protein: CSARNRLPDQPQHF.

This clonotype was seen ten or more times. This chain connects TRBV10-3 to TRBJ2-1; TRBD1 matches 7 bases. The CDR3 is made up of 15 amino acids. Germline V gene lookup returns CDR1 ENHRY and CDR2 SYGVKD. J was trimmed by 0 bases and V by 8 bases; bases with no gene match: 7. The CDR3 coding sequence is TGTGCCATCGGGACAGCCGTTAGCTCCTACAATGAGCAGTTCTTC. It specifies CAIGTAVSSYNEQFF.

This clonotype was detected many times. The chain has TRBV29-1 and TRBJ2-4; possible D gene TRBD1, 7 bases. V lost 0 bases and J lost 8, with 17 bases in between. This CDR3 region has 15 residues. Germline V lookup: CDR1 SQVTM, CDR2 ANQGSEA. This chain's CDR3 is CSVEDLQGGRDIQYF. In nucleotides, the CDR3 is TGCAGCGTTGAAGATCTTCAGGGGGGTCGTGACATTCAGTACTTC.

This clonotype has more than one count but fewer than ten. CDR3 DNA: TGCAGTGCTATGTCGGGGGGCTATGGCTACACCTTC. Translating gives CSAMSGGYGYTF. V is TRBV20-1 and J is TRBJ1-2; D is perhaps TRBD1 (5 bases). V gave up 4 bases and J gave up 4 bases, with 10 bases separating them. CDR3 length equals 12 residues. The germline V gene has CDR1 DFQATT and CDR2 SNEGSKA (reference sequence).

The chain couples TRBV20-1 to TRBJ1-5; 7 bases fit TRBD1. Germline V gives CDR1 DFQATT, CDR2 SNEGSKA (reference sequence). CDR3 size: 15 residues. The J segment lost 7 bases and the V segment lost 1 base, leaving 10 bases of the junction unmatched. In nucleotides, the CDR3 is TGCAGTGCTAGAGCCACAGGGGCCTTGGGGCAGCCCCAGCATTTT. This sequence encodes CSARATGALGQPQHF.

In this sample, this clonotype turned up a few times. The genes are TRBV19 and TRBJ2-3; 9 bases are a match to TRBD1. This CDR3 is built from 15 residues. CDR1 is LNHDA, CDR2 SQIVND, per germline (reference sequence). V shed 3 bases and J 2 bases; nucleotides not matched to a gene: 3. The CDR3 DNA reads TGTGCCAGTAGTATCGGGACAGGGCCCACAGATACGCAGTATTTT. Its translation is CASSIGTGPTDTQYF.

V is TRBV7-2 and J is TRBJ1-2; the match to TRBD1 covers 10 bases. Germline V gene data show CDR1 as SGHTA and CDR2 as FQGNSA. The CDR3 length is 15 residues. Unmatched junction bases numbered 5, after V lost 3 bases and J lost 4 bases. The CDR3 region is CASSFDRGLLYGYTF. The CDR3 nucleotides are TGTGCCAGCAGCTTTGACAGGGGGCTTCTCTATGGCTACACCTTC.

A note on this clonotype: A single base separates this from a much larger clone, so it may be a read error. The CDR3 region has the DNA TGTGCCAGCTGCCAAGAGAGGTGGACGGGACCCTACGAGCAGTACTTC. Its protein product is CASCQERWTGPYEQYF. This sequence joins TRBV3-1 and TRBJ2-7; either TRBD1 or TRBD2 may fit D (5 bases each). The CDR3 consists of 16 residues. Germline V lookup: CDR1 LGHDT, CDR2 YNNKEL (reference sequence).

The genes are TRBV20-1 and TRBJ2-7; the D gene is possibly TRBD1 (5 bases). Germline CDR1 reads DFQATT; CDR2 reads SNEGSKA (reference sequence). The CDR3 is made up of 12 amino acids. The V and J ends lost 4 bases and 5 bases respectively, with 12 bases between them. DNA for the CDR3: TGCAGTGCTAAGATGGCAGGGCACGAGCAGTACTTC. Translated: CSAKMAGHEQYF.

This clonotype was seen a handful of times. The rearrangement links TRBV6-1 to TRBJ1-4; 9 bases align to TRBD1. Trimming cost V 7 bases and J 0 bases; bases outside gene matches: 12. From germline, CDR1 is MNHNS and CDR2 SASEGT. This CDR3 is 18 amino acids long. CDR3 nucleotides: TGTGCCAGCACCACGGGTGGACAGGGGATCTCAACTAATGAAAAACTGTTTTTT. Translation gives CASTTGGQGISTNEKLFF.

This clonotype came up many times. The chain recombines TRBV12-3 or TRBV12-4 with TRBJ1-1, with 7 bases identical to TRBD1. Germline trimming cut 2 bases from V and 4 bases from J; bases unmatched to any gene: 4. There are 14 residues in the CDR3. The CDR3 DNA sequence: TGTGCCAGCAGTTTACCGGACAGGCCCACTGAAGCTTTCTTT. Its protein product is CASSLPDRPTEAFF.

This clonotype came up many times. This chain uses TRBV7-2 with TRBJ1-6; D gene unclear. The CDR3 is 14 residues long. Germline CDR1 and CDR2: SGHTA and FQGNSA. Trimming stripped 1 base from V and 7 bases from J, with 8 bases between. The CDR3 DNA reads as TGTGCCAGCAGCTTAGGCTTTTTGAATTCACCCCTCCACTTT. It specifies CASSLGFLNSPLHF.

The sample holds many counts of this clonotype. The genes are TRBV9 and TRBJ2-5; 12 bases fit TRBD2. Per germline, CDR1 SGDLS and CDR2 YYNGEE. J lost 1 base, V lost 2 bases, and 6 bases had no gene match. The CDR3 length is 17 residues. CDR3 residues: CASSVGLAGRFQETQYF. The DNA for the CDR3 is TGTGCCAGCAGCGTGGGACTAGCGGGCCGTTTCCAAGAGACCCAGTACTTC.

This clonotype was recorded only once. This chain links TRBV14 with TRBJ1-5; a weak D match, TRBD1 (6 bases). The germline V and J ends were trimmed by 4 bases and 0 bases, with 13 bases remaining between them. Per germline, CDR1 SGHDN and CDR2 FVKESK. This CDR3 has 16 residues. CDR3 residues: CASSPGTPYSNQPQHF. The CDR3 DNA reads TGTGCCAGCAGCCCTGGGACACCTTATAGCAATCAGCCCCAGCATTTT.

The gene calls are TRBV9 and TRBJ1-2; D remains ambiguous. The germline CDR1 and CDR2 sequences are SGDLS and YYNGEE. Trimming stripped 0 bases from V and 2 bases from J, with 8 bases between. The CDR3 totals 14 residues. In nucleotides, the CDR3 is TGTGCCAGCAGCGTAGCTCCGAAAAACTATGGCTACACCTTC. Amino acids: CASSVAPKNYGYTF.

The J gene is TRBJ2-7, the V gene TRBV7-2, with D perhaps being TRBD1 or TRBD2 (5 bases each). The germline CDR1 and CDR2 sequences are SGHTA and FQGNSA. The CDR3 has 14 residues. The V end lost 1 base, the J end lost 5 bases, and 12 bases lay between the germline ends. The CDR3 DNA follows: TGTGCCAGCAGCTTAGTGGGAGTAGGGGACGAGCAGTACTTC. This gives the protein CASSLVGVGDEQYF.

This clonotype was recorded at least ten times. The chain employs TRBV7-9 and TRBJ2-1; 7 bases agree with TRBD1. Germline assignment: CDR1 SEHNR and CDR2 FQNEAQ (reference sequence). The J segment lost 5 bases and the V segment lost 5 bases, leaving 6 bases of the junction unmatched. The CDR3 spans 14 residues. Here the CDR3 DNA reads TGTGCCAGCAGCCCCCCAGGGGGAGACAATGAGCAGTTCTTC. It yields the protein CASSPPGGDNEQFF.

This clonotype was observed many times. The chain joins TRBV7-2 to TRBJ2-1, with 9 bases matching TRBD2. The ends lost 2 bases at V and 4 bases at J; junction bases unmatched: 6. Looked up from germline, CDR1 is SGHTA and CDR2 is FQGNSA. CDR3 size: 16 residues. CDR3 nucleotide sequence: TGTGCCAGCAGCTTACCGGCGGGGGGGCAATACAATGAGCAGTTCTTC. Amino acids: CASSLPAGGQYNEQFF.

Ten or more counts support this clonotype. The rearrangement links TRBV5-5 to TRBJ2-5; D is ambiguous. CDR1 and CDR2 from the germline V gene are SGHKS and YYEKEE (reference sequence). V lost 0 bases and J 1 base, leaving 7 bases between the germline ends. This CDR3 is built from 14 residues. This chain's CDR3 is CASSLAGSQETQYF. The CDR3 coding sequence is TGTGCCAGCAGCTTGGCCGGCAGCCAAGAGACCCAGTACTTC.

This clonotype was recorded at least ten times. This chain uses TRBV5-1 with TRBJ1-4, with D tentatively TRBD1 (5 bases). The CDR3 has 14 amino acids. The germline V gene encodes CDR1 SGHRS and CDR2 YFSETQ. V lost 2 bases and J 5 bases, leaving 10 bases between the germline ends. The CDR3 reads CASSFSGGNEKLFF. The DNA of the CDR3 is TGCGCCAGCAGCTTCTCTGGGGGAAATGAAAAACTGTTTTTT.

This clonotype has at least ten counts. The gene calls are TRBV20-1 and TRBJ2-3, with a weak D call TRBD2 (7 bases). Germline loops: CDR1 DFQATT, CDR2 SNEGSKA (reference sequence). V was cut by 2 bases and J by 5 bases, with 17 bases left in between. This CDR3 region has 15 residues. The CDR3 here is CSARRGGGGVDTQYF. The DNA for the CDR3 is TGCAGTGCTAGAAGGGGCGGGGGCGGTGTAGATACGCAGTATTTT.

V usage is TRBV7-3 and J usage is TRBJ2-1; 7 bases map to TRBD2. The CDR3 has 13 residues. Germline V CDR1 and CDR2: SGHTA, FQGTGA. The V segment lost 2 bases and the J segment 8 bases; nucleotides outside the gene matches: 3. The CDR3 loop is CASSLLAGDEQFF. The CDR3 coding sequence is TGTGCCAGCAGCTTATTGGCGGGGGATGAGCAGTTCTTC. The whole variable domain, remainder taken from reference TRBV7-3 and TRBJ2-1, is GAGVSQTPSNKVTEKGKYVELRCDPISGHTALYWYRQSLGQGPEFLIYFQGTGAADDSGLPNDRFFAVRPEGSVSTLKIQRTERGDSAVYLCASSLLAGDEQFFGPGTRLTVL.

This clonotype was counted a few times. This chain connects TRBV21-1 to TRBJ2-1; TRBD1, the table's D call, was not compared with the DNA. TRBV21-1 is shown as a pseudogene. This CDR3 region has 15 residues. DNA for the CDR3: TGTGCCAGCAGCACTCCGACAGGGGGATACAATGAGCAGTTCTTC. Translating gives CASSTPTGGYNEQFF.